These 30 T cell receptor beta chains share one sample of origin, sequenced in a study of blood T cell repertoires in COVID-19. Assay used: immunoSEQ multiplex PCR; TCRdb lists only in-frame clones, some missing. The profile shows around 290,000 clones, roughly 86% of them singletons. Source material: peripheral blood. The receptor set was obtained from a woman aged 45-65 years who had recovered from COVID-19.

The gene calls are TRBV28 and TRBJ2-7; TRBD2 matches 10 bases. J lost 3 bases, V lost 4 bases, and 12 bases had no gene match. This CDR3 is 17 amino acids long. Germline V gene data show CDR1 as MDHEN and CDR2 as SYDVKM. In DNA, the CDR3 is TGTGCCAGCAGTTCTACCCCTGGGGCTAGCGGGAGCTACGAGCAGTACTTC. It codes for CASSSTPGASGSYEQYF.

This rearrangement joins TRBV9 to TRBJ2-3; TRBD2 might be the D (5 bases). The germline V gene encodes CDR1 SGDLS and CDR2 YYNGEE. The CDR3 is 13 amino acids. Trimming stripped 4 bases from V and 7 bases from J, with 13 bases between. Here the CDR3 DNA reads TGTGCCAGCAGCCGGATAGAGCGGAATACGCAGTATTTT. Its protein is CASSRIERNTQYF.

This chain joins TRBV7-2 and TRBJ2-7; a possible D gene is TRBD1 (6 bases). The germline gives CDR1 SGHTA, CDR2 FQGNSA. With 5 bases removed from V and 3 bases from J, the gap between germline ends came to 26 bases. This CDR3 has 18 residues. Here the CDR3 reads CASSPGVVGARDNYEQYF. The CDR3 nucleotides read TGTGCCAGCAGCCCTGGGGTAGTGGGGGCGAGGGATAACTACGAGCAGTACTTC.

This clone was observed once. This sequence joins TRBV7-2 and TRBJ2-5; D call uncertain. Trimming stripped 2 bases from V and 5 bases from J, with 15 bases between. Germline CDR1 is SGHTA and CDR2 is FQGNSA. This CDR3 contains 15 residues. This chain's CDR3 is CASSLKSRRFETQYF. The CDR3 nucleotides are TGTGCCAGCAGCTTAAAATCCCGGCGGTTCGAGACCCAGTACTTC.

This clone is a singleton in its sample. V usage is TRBV6-2 or TRBV6-3 and J usage is TRBJ2-1; 7 positions agree with TRBD2. Germline assignment: CDR1 MNHEY and CDR2 SVGEGT. The V and J ends lost 4 bases and 6 bases, in that order; junction bases with no gene match: 12. This CDR3 spans 16 amino acids. In DNA, the CDR3 is TGTGCCAGCAGTTCCCGACTAGCCGGATCGGGCAATGAGCAGTTCTTC. It is translated as CASSSRLAGSGNEQFF.

Note on this clone: The sample has other DNA sequences that encode this CDR3 too. This chain connects TRBV9 to TRBJ2-1, with D tentatively TRBD2 (6 bases). V lost 0 bases, J lost 2 bases, and 9 bases lay in between. Germline loops: CDR1 SGDLS, CDR2 YYNGEE. CDR3 length equals 15 residues. CDR3 nucleotide sequence: TGTGCCAGCAGCGTAGGGGGAGGCACCTACAATGAGCAGTTCTTC. Translation: CASSVGGGTYNEQFF.

This clone has a single count. This sequence joins TRBV18 and TRBJ1-4; 7 nucleotides line up with TRBD1. V lost 3 bases and J lost 5; bases outside the gene matches: 6. Per germline, CDR1 KGHSH and CDR2 LQKENI. CDR3 length: 15 amino acids. The CDR3 DNA reads as TGTGCCAGCTCACCCTCGCGGACAGGAAATGAAAAACTGTTTTTT. Protein sequence: CASSPSRTGNEKLFF.

CDR3: CARLAYQETQYF. DNA of the CDR3: TGCGCCAGACTAGCGTACCAAGAGACCCAGTACTTC. The V gene is TRBV4-1, the J gene TRBJ2-5; TRBD2 matches 7 bases. Germline V lookup: CDR1 MGHRA, CDR2 YSYEKL. There are 12 residues in the CDR3. J gave up 0 bases and V 9 bases, and 1 base lay outside the gene matches.

CDR3 sequence (DNA): TGCGCCAGCAGCGACAGGGGGCGGGGTGGCTACACCTTC. Residues: CASSDRGRGGYTF. This sequence joins TRBV5-1 and TRBJ1-2, with 10 bases that match TRBD1. The V and J ends lost 4 bases and 7 bases, in that order; junction bases with no gene match: 4. The CDR3 contains 13 residues. The germline gives CDR1 SGHRS, CDR2 YFSETQ. Drawing the rest from reference TRBV5-1 and TRBJ1-2, the complete variable domain is KAGVTQTPRYLIKTRGQQVTLSCSPISGHRSVSWYQQTPGQGLQFLFEYFSETQRNKGNFPGRFSGRQFSNSRSEMNVSTLELGDSALYLCASSDRGRGGYTFGSGTRLTVV.

This clone was seen only a few times. This chain joins TRBV19 and TRBJ1-5, with 9 bases lining up with TRBD1. The V gene's germline CDR1 is LNHDA and CDR2 SQIVND (reference sequence). Trimming took 5 bases from V and 4 from J; bases not matched to a gene: 3. CDR3 length equals 14 residues. Written as DNA, the CDR3 is TGTGCCAGTAGTCGACAGGGGGATAATCAGCCCCAGCATTTT. Translated: CASSRQGDNQPQHF. Filled out from reference TRBV19 and TRBJ1-5, the complete variable domain reads DGGITQSPKYLFRKEGQNVTLSCEQNLNHDAMYWYRQDPGQGLRLIYYSQIVNDFQKGDIAEGYSVSREKKESFPLTVTSAQKNPTAFYLCASSRQGDNQPQHFGDGTRLSIL.

V is TRBV7-9 and J is TRBJ1-2, with TRBD1 as a possible D gene (6 bases). The CDR3 runs 14 residues. V lost 6 bases and J lost 3, with 14 bases in between. CDR1 is SEHNR, CDR2 FQNEAQ, per germline (reference sequence). DNA of the CDR3: TGTGCCAGCAGACACAGGGACATCGACTATGGCTACACCTTC. This sequence encodes CASRHRDIDYGYTF.

The chain combines TRBV28 with TRBJ1-5, with D perhaps matching TRBD1 (5 bases). With 8 bases removed from V and 6 bases from J, the gap between germline ends came to 11 bases. Germline lookup yields CDR1 MDHEN and CDR2 SYDVKM. The CDR3 extends over 12 amino acids. The CDR3: CASRSGIQPQHF. The CDR3, as DNA: TGTGCCAGCCGATCAGGGATTCAGCCCCAGCATTTT.

This chain connects TRBV9 to TRBJ2-3; D uncertain. This CDR3 region has 15 residues. Looked up from germline, CDR1 is SGDLS and CDR2 is YYNGEE. V was clipped by 2 bases and J by 3 bases, with 13 bases between them. The CDR3 nucleotides are TGTGCCAGCAGCGTGCGGCCCGATGGAACAGATACGCAGTATTTT. Protein: CASSVRPDGTDTQYF.

The CDR3 DNA follows: TGTGCCAGCACCTTAGACAGGAATAATGAAAAACTGTTTTTT. Amino acid sequence: CASTLDRNNEKLFF. The chain couples TRBV2 to TRBJ1-4; a weak D match, TRBD1 (6 bases). CDR3 size: 14 residues. V was clipped by 7 bases and J by 4 bases, with 13 bases between them. From germline, CDR1 is SNHLY and CDR2 FYNNEI.

The chain links TRBV28 to TRBJ1-6; TRBD1 might be the D (5 bases). Germline CDR1 reads MDHEN; CDR2 reads SYDVKM. The CDR3 runs to 15 residues. V was trimmed by 1 base and J by 9 bases, leaving 13 bases between them. CDR3 protein: CASSLLWQGSSPLHF. DNA for the CDR3: TGTGCCAGCAGTTTATTGTGGCAGGGAAGTTCACCCCTCCACTTT.

This chain connects TRBV2 to TRBJ2-3; D possibly corresponds to TRBD1 (5 bases). V lost 6 bases and J 2 bases, leaving 15 bases between the germline ends. Germline CDR1 is SNHLY and CDR2 is FYNNEI. This CDR3 has 15 amino acids. DNA of the CDR3: TGTGCCAGCAGAAGGGGTGGCAGGGACACAGATACGCAGTATTTT. Translation: CASRRGGRDTDTQYF.

The CDR3 DNA is TGTGCCAGCAGCTTGGGGGGGACCCAAGGGCAGTTCTTC. Translated: CASSLGGTQGQFF. This chain joins TRBV7-2 and TRBJ2-1; 7 bases align to TRBD2. After removal of 3 bases from V and 12 bases from J, the junction contained 8 bases not matched to a gene. CDR1 SGHTA and CDR2 FQGNSA come from the germline V gene. The CDR3 extends over 13 amino acids.

This clone has just one count. The rearrangement joins TRBV5-4 to TRBJ2-1; the match to TRBD1 covers 7 bases. The CDR3 extends over 18 amino acids. Per germline, CDR1 SGHNT and CDR2 YYREEE (reference sequence). The J segment lost 8 bases and the V segment lost 3 bases, leaving 20 bases of the junction unmatched. This chain's CDR3 is CASSSNDRVDESVYEQFF. DNA of the CDR3: TGTGCCAGCAGCTCGAATGACAGGGTTGATGAATCGGTTTATGAGCAGTTCTTC.

This chain joins TRBV15 and TRBJ2-1; D is perhaps TRBD2 (7 bases). The length of the CDR3 is 20 residues. The V end lost 1 base, the J end lost 1 base, and 23 bases lay between the germline ends. Germline V gene lookup returns CDR1 LNHNV and CDR2 YYDKDF (reference sequence). CDR3 bases: TGTGCCACCAGCAGAGTAGGGGGGCTCTGGACTAGGTCGTCCTACAATGAGCAGTTCTTC. Protein product: CATSRVGGLWTRSSYNEQFF.

The gene calls are TRBV5-1 and TRBJ2-1; 10 bases match TRBD2. Germline CDR1 and CDR2: SGHRS and YFSETQ. This CDR3 comprises 14 residues. J gave up 9 bases and V 4 bases, and 7 bases lay outside the gene matches. CDR3 residues: CASSPSGSEPEQFF. CDR3 DNA sequence: TGCGCCAGCAGCCCTAGCGGGAGTGAGCCTGAGCAGTTCTTC.

The gene calls are TRBV25-1 and TRBJ1-3; a possible D gene is TRBD1 (5 bases). The CDR3 has 13 residues. Between the trimmed V and J ends, which lost 3 bases and 8 bases, there was a span of 11 bases. The germline CDR1 and CDR2 sequences are MGHDK and SYGVNS. CDR3 region: CASSEQGLDTIYF. In DNA form, the CDR3 reads TGTGCCAGCAGTGAGCAGGGTCTGGACACCATATATTTT.

This clone has a handful of counts. The rearrangement joins TRBV5-6 to TRBJ1-4; TRBD1 aligns across 8 bases. This CDR3 has 15 residues. The V gene end was trimmed by 3 bases and the J gene end by 6 bases; junction bases not matched to a gene: 7. Germline V gives CDR1 SGHDT, CDR2 YYEEEE. CDR3 region: CASSWRTGYHEKLFF. The CDR3, as DNA: TGTGCCAGCAGCTGGCGGACAGGGTATCATGAAAAACTGTTTTTT.

V is TRBV28 and J is TRBJ2-1; TRBD2 agrees at 11 bases. V shed 6 bases, J shed 10 bases, and the junction held 11 bases outside the gene matches. The germline V gene has CDR1 MDHEN and CDR2 SYDVKM. The CDR3 is made up of 15 amino acids. DNA of the CDR3: TGTGCCAGCAGCCCCGGGACTAGCGGCTCGGGGGAGCAGTTCTTC. Encoded protein: CASSPGTSGSGEQFF.

The chain employs TRBV14 and TRBJ1-1, with D perhaps matching TRBD1 (5 bases). This CDR3 has 14 residues. Trimming shortened V by 2 bases and J by 6 bases, and 13 bases separated the two germline ends. Germline V gene lookup returns CDR1 SGHDN and CDR2 FVKESK. The CDR3 is CASSQFWGLAEAFF. In nucleotides, the CDR3 is TGTGCCAGCAGCCAATTTTGGGGCTTAGCTGAAGCTTTCTTT.

The sample holds a few counts of this clone. This rearrangement joins TRBV5-1 to TRBJ2-1; a weak D match, TRBD2 (6 bases). The ends were cut back, 4 bases at V and 7 bases at J, with 15 bases in the middle. Germline CDR1 SGHRS, CDR2 YFSETQ. This CDR3 has 14 residues. As DNA, the CDR3 is TGCGCCAGCAGCCCCCGACCGGGGAGGAATGAGCAGTTCTTC. This sequence encodes CASSPRPGRNEQFF.

The V call is TRBV10-3, the J call TRBJ1-4; D not certain. The CDR3 spans 13 residues. Germline CDR1 reads ENHRY; CDR2 reads SYGVKD. Trimming took 3 bases from V and 5 from J, leaving 7 bases between them. The CDR3 DNA reads as TGTGCCATCAGTGATGGGCAGAATGAAAAACTGTTTTTT. As protein: CAISDGQNEKLFF.

Details on this clone: Other nucleotide sequences from this sample produce the same CDR3. The chain recombines TRBV24-1 with TRBJ1-5; D not resolved. The germline V and J ends were trimmed by 4 bases and 3 bases, with 3 bases remaining between them. CDR1 is KGHDR, CDR2 SFDVKD, per germline. The CDR3 has 12 amino acids. CDR3: CATSDLNQPQHF. CDR3 coding DNA: TGTGCCACCAGTGACCTCAATCAGCCCCAGCATTTT.

The V call is TRBV19, the J call TRBJ1-2; TRBD1 matches at 9 bases. This CDR3 is 14 amino acids long. V was clipped by 5 bases and J by 8 bases; unmatched bases: 9. Germline assignment: CDR1 LNHDA and CDR2 SQIVND (reference sequence). Here the CDR3 reads CASSDLQGAGGYTF. CDR3 DNA sequence: TGTGCCAGTAGTGATCTACAGGGGGCGGGAGGCTACACCTTC.

This clone was seen just once. V and J are TRBV20-1 and TRBJ2-5; TRBD1 aligns across 7 bases. The CDR3 sequence is 11 residues long. Germline trimming cut 5 bases from V and 5 bases from J; bases unmatched to any gene: 2. Per the germline V gene, CDR1 is DFQATT and CDR2 is SNEGSKA (reference sequence). The CDR3 nucleotides read TGCAGTGCTCCACAGGGGGAGACCCAGTACTTC. Protein product: CSAPQGETQYF.

The CDR3 DNA sequence: TGCAGTGCTAGTGGACTTTTAGAGACCCAGTACTTC. It encodes CSASGLLETQYF. The J gene is TRBJ2-5, the V gene TRBV20-1, with TRBD2 as a possible D gene (5 bases). Germline CDR1 reads DFQATT; CDR2 reads SNEGSKA (reference sequence). The CDR3 consists of 12 residues. Trimming took 3 bases from V and 4 from J, leaving 9 bases between them.